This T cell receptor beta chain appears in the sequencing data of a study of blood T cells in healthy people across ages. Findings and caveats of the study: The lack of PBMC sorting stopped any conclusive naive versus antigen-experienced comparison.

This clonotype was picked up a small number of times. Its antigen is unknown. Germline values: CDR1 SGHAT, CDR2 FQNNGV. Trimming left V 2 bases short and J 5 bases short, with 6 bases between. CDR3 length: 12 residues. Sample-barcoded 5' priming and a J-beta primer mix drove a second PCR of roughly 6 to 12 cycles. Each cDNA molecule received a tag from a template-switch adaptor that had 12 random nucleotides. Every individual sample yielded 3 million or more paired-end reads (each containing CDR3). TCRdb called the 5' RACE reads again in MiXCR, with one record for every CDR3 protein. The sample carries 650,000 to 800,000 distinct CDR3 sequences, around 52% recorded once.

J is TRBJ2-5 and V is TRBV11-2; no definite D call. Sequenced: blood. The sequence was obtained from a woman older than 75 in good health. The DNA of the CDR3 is TGTGCCAGCAGCTTATCGTCCGAGACCCAGTACTTC. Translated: CASSLSSETQYF.